This T cell receptor beta chain is drawn from a study of blood T cell repertoires in COVID-19. For the study at large: Some COVID-19 samples were acute and others convalescent; all came from the United States, Italy and Spain. PBMCs, B-cell-depleted T cells, or T cells provided the cDNA or gDNA that made up the material.

The authors' processing: Researchers report that nucleated cell counts were estimated from reference gene primer amplification. The data were produced by immunoSEQ multiplex PCR, yet TCRdb's version contains in-frame clones alone and is incomplete. V, J and clone size are those of that table, while D and trimming were read from the DNA. The table shows a few hundred thousand clones, with around 84% occurring only once. V gave up 5 bases and J gave up 6 bases, with 10 bases separating them. CDR1 is SEHNR, CDR2 FQNEAQ, per germline (reference sequence). CDR3 length equals 12 residues. This receptor was identified in a man in his 60s with acute or convalescent COVID-19. The source material was peripheral blood. The chain recombines TRBV7-9 with TRBJ1-1, with D perhaps matching TRBD1 (6 bases). The CDR3 region is CASSPDSPEAFF. The CDR3 bases are TGTGCCAGCAGCCCGGACAGCCCTGAAGCTTTCTTT.